This TCR beta chain originates from a study of CD8+ T cells in alopecia areata (dated by TCRdb to the late 2010s). Looking at the study overall: The treated patients, all with moderate-to-severe alopecia areata, were enrolled in an open-label pilot trial of oral tofacitinib given at 5 to 10 mg twice daily. Tofacitinib-treated patients had biopsies at baseline and at 4 and 24 weeks of treatment, with a later scalp biopsy in several patients. Human TCRbeta sequencing covered scalp tissue and sorted CD4+ and CD8+ peripheral blood T cells from patchy and totalis/universalis alopecia areata patients and healthy controls. Scalp clonality was compared across normal scalp (n=4), patchy alopecia areata scalp (n=8), and alopecia totalis/universalis scalp (n=8). RNA was extracted with the PAXgene miRNA kit for fixed scalp, the miRNeasy kit for PBMCs, and the RNeasy kit for mouse skin. The study used high-throughput TCRbeta sequencing to examine T cell clonal expansion in alopecia areata, in both the C3H/HeJ mouse model and human patients. Amplification of TCRbeta CDR3 regions was done by immunoSEQ multiplex PCR using 35 Vbeta forward primers and 13 Jbeta reverse primers. Patients received tofacitinib for 6 to 18 months and were then followed off drug for 6 months to check for delayed response and recurrence. Broad study findings and their caveats: TCR sequences shared between patients were less clear than in mice, possibly partly because of HLA diversity in the patient population. Lesional scalp, especially in alopecia totalis/universalis, showed higher clonality and more expanded CD8+ clones than normal scalp, suggesting antigenic drive. Resident alphabeta T cells in normal human skin are also sequenced, complicating scalp TCR repertoire analysis, unlike mouse skin dominated by gammadelta T cells.

Based on the germline V gene (reference sequence), the CDR1 and CDR2 sequences are SEHNR and FQNEAQ. From cysteine to phenylalanine, the CDR3 is 11 amino acids long. Of all the DNA, just the CDR3 is kept, 33 bases in frame from base 1. V sheds 7 bases and J sheds 8 bases, leaving 8 bases between their ends. The sample's time point label is to be understood as: baseline before oral tofacitinib. Lesional scalp punch biopsies and peripheral blood were obtained from alopecia areata patients. PBMCs were separated by density centrifugation and stained for CD3, CD4 and CD8, after which CD4+ and CD8+ T cells were sorted on a FACSAria. Libraries came from the immunoSEQ multiplex PCR assay. For TCR sequencing, RNA was extracted from every sample and reverse transcribed into cDNA to serve as template. First-strand cDNA was synthesized using SuperScript III with a 2:1 mix of oligo-dT and random hexamers. A synthetic immune receptor repertoire was used to gauge amplification bias, and whatever bias remained was removed computationally. From the authors' description of their analysis: Raw reads were preprocessed for error removal, and CDR3 was defined according to IMGT conventions as running from the conserved cysteine to phenylalanine. Clonality was computed by normalizing Shannon entropy by log2 of the number of productive unique TCRs and subtracting the result from 1. CD4 or CD8 identity of scalp clones was inferred by cross-referencing scalp TCRbeta sequences with sorted blood CD4 and CD8 repertoires. Not all clones reach the TCRdb copy of this immuneACCESS table, which keeps in-frame sequences only. Checked studies attribute under half of the gap to unresolved V genes and leave the rest unexplained. V, J and clone size derive from that table, while D and trimming were established from the DNA sequence. The sample includes hundreds of thousands of clones, with 57% observed a single time. The ten biggest clones cover 0.45% of the sample.

On this clone itself: The target of this receptor is not known. No per-base quality is available; no much larger clone lies one base away.

Recombination connected TRBV7-9 to TRBJ1-4; no D gene call is confident. The material was CD4+ T cells sorted from blood, obtained at week 0. The TCR originated in a human donor with alopecia areata. The DNA is as follows: TGTGCCAGCACCCCCTTAGAAAAACTGTTTTTT. This sequence encodes CASTPLEKLFF. The CDR3 plus the reference TRBV7-9 and TRBJ1-4 genes for the other parts give the full variable domain: DTGVSQNPRHKITKRGQNVTFRCDPISEHNRLYWYRQTLGQGPEFLTYFQNEAQLEKSRLLSDRFSAERPKGSFSTLEIQRTEQGDSAMYLCASTPLEKLFFGSGTQLSVL.